This entry lists 30 T cell receptor beta chains sequenced from one sample in a study of response to subunit inactivated influenza vaccine. TCRdb called the RT-PCR reads again in MiXCR, with one record for every CDR3 protein. The sample includes 500,000 to 600,000 distinct CDR3 sequences, about 17% of them seen just once. Source: CD4+ T cells sorted from PBMCs, taken about 24 months after vaccination. Source of these receptors: a man aged 45-69 years who received an inactivated influenza vaccine.

The table lists this clonotype with a few counts. The chain recombines TRBV19 with TRBJ1-2; D gene ambiguous. Germline V gene data show CDR1 as LNHDA and CDR2 as SQIVND (reference sequence). The CDR3 runs to 13 residues. V shed 5 bases and J shed 2 bases, with 9 bases lying between them. The CDR3 nucleotides are TGTGCCAGTAGTGCTAGGATGAACTATGGCTACACCTTC. Protein sequence: CASSARMNYGYTF.

This clonotype was counted only a few times. The genes are TRBV2 and TRBJ2-3; D is unclear. CDR1 and CDR2 from the germline V gene are SNHLY and FYNNEI. The length of the CDR3 is 16 residues. Trimming cost V 1 base and J 0 bases, with 11 bases left between them. CDR3: CASSEGFIRSTDTQYF. CDR3 bases: TGTGCCAGCAGTGAAGGCTTTATTCGGAGCACAGATACGCAGTATTTT.

Only a few counts were recorded for this clonotype. V is TRBV29-1 and J is TRBJ2-1, with TRBD2 matching over 14 bases. The CDR3 length is 15 residues. The V gene's germline CDR1 is SQVTM and CDR2 ANQGSEA. The V segment lost 7 bases and the J segment 7 bases; nucleotides outside the gene matches: 9. CDR3 in amino acids: CSGLAGTSGSNEQFF. CDR3 DNA sequence: TGCAGCGGCCTTGCCGGGACTAGCGGGAGTAATGAGCAGTTCTTC.

This clonotype was seen a few times. The chain is built from TRBV11-2 and TRBJ2-3; TRBD2 matches 7 bases. The CDR3 totals 16 residues. The germline CDR1 and CDR2 sequences are SGHAT and FQNNGV. V lost 4 bases and J lost 4; bases outside the gene matches: 11. As DNA, the CDR3 is TGTGCCAGCAGCTCCCTCGGCGGGAGATATGCAGATACGCAGTATTTT. It translates to CASSSLGGRYADTQYF. The whole variable domain, remainder taken from reference TRBV11-2 and TRBJ2-3, is EAGVAQSPRYKIIEKRQSVAFWCNPISGHATLYWYQQILGQGPKLLIQFQNNGVVDDSQLPKDRFSAERLKGVDSTLKIQPAKLEDSAVYLCASSSLGGRYADTQYFGPGTRLTVL.

This clonotype has just a few counts. J is TRBJ1-4 and V is TRBV28; D ambiguous. CDR1 and CDR2 from the germline V gene are MDHEN and SYDVKM. The CDR3 length is 15 residues. V lost 9 bases and J lost 6, with 20 bases in between. The CDR3 nucleotides read TGTGCCAGTTCCAAAGCTCGATTTGAGGATGAAAAACTGTTTTTT. Its protein product is CASSKARFEDEKLFF. The whole variable domain, filled in from reference TRBV28 and TRBJ1-4, reads DVKVTQSSRYLVKRTGEKVFLECVQDMDHENMFWYRQDPGLGLRLIYFSYDVKMKEKGDIPEGYSVSREKKERFSLILESASTNQTSMYLCASSKARFEDEKLFFGSGTQLSVL.

The table lists this clonotype with a count of one. The V gene is TRBV6-1, the J gene TRBJ1-5; 7 positions match TRBD1. Germline assignment: CDR1 MNHNS and CDR2 SASEGT. V was clipped by 6 bases and J by 2 bases; unmatched bases: 7. The CDR3 spans 15 residues. CDR3 region: CASRRTGAGNQPQHF. The CDR3 DNA reads as TGTGCCAGCAGGCGGACAGGTGCTGGCAATCAGCCCCAGCATTTT.

J is TRBJ1-3 and V is TRBV5-1; no clear D gene. The length of the CDR3 is 16 residues. Germline assignment: CDR1 SGHRS and CDR2 YFSETQ. The V end was cut by 4 bases, the J end by 0 bases, with 14 bases between. CDR3 nucleotides: TGCGCCAGCAGCCGGGAGACATCCAGCTCTGGAAACACCATATATTTT. It specifies CASSRETSSSGNTIYF.

This rearrangement joins TRBV10-3 to TRBJ1-1; no definite D call. The CDR3 is 14 residues long. CDR1 and CDR2 from the germline V gene are ENHRY and SYGVKD. Trimming took off 2 bases at V and 0 bases at J, with 7 bases between the two ends. For the CDR3, the DNA is TGTGCCATCAGTGAGCGAGCAGTGAACACTGAAGCTTTCTTT. Translated, it gives CAISERAVNTEAFF.

The chain joins TRBV5-1 to TRBJ2-6, with a tentative D call TRBD1 (5 bases). V lost 4 bases to trimming and J lost 0 bases, with 8 bases between them. CDR3 length: 15 amino acids. Germline V gene data show CDR1 as SGHRS and CDR2 as YFSETQ. CDR3 sequence (DNA): TGCGCCAGCAGCGTCCAGGGCTCTGGGGCCAACGTCCTGACTTTC. It codes for CASSVQGSGANVLTF.

This chain uses TRBV11-1 with TRBJ2-1; D is unresolved. The germline gives CDR1 SGHAT, CDR2 FQDESV (reference sequence). This CDR3 is 15 amino acids long. Deletions cut 7 bases from V and 3 bases from J, with 16 bases between. As DNA, the CDR3 is TGTGCCAGCAACCAAGACCCCCTGGGCTACAATGAGCAGTTCTTC. It encodes CASNQDPLGYNEQFF. Looking up the rest from reference TRBV11-1 and TRBJ2-1 gives the full variable domain: EAEVAQSPRYKITEKSQAVAFWCDPISGHATLYWYRQILGQGPELLVQFQDESVVDDSQLPKDRFSAERLKGVDSTLKIQPAELGDSAMYLCASNQDPLGYNEQFFGPGTRLTVL.

This clonotype has a handful of counts. The chain links TRBV6-1 to TRBJ2-7, with 9 bases fitting TRBD1. Per the germline V gene, CDR1 is MNHNS and CDR2 is SASEGT. V dropped 5 bases and J dropped 5; count of bases not matched to a gene: 10. This CDR3 has 15 amino acids. The CDR3 reads CASSQPGQGGNEQYF. CDR3 coding DNA: TGTGCCAGCAGTCAACCGGGACAGGGTGGGAACGAGCAGTACTTC.

Here the CDR3 reads CSAREIREQYF. In nucleotides, the CDR3 is TGCAGTGCTAGAGAGATCAGGGAACAGTACTTC. V usage is TRBV20-1 and J usage is TRBJ2-7; possible D gene TRBD1, 5 bases. CDR3 length equals 11 residues. Germline lookup yields CDR1 DFQATT and CDR2 SNEGSKA (reference sequence). The V gene lost 0 bases and the J gene lost 10 bases, with 10 bases spanning the gap.

The chain combines TRBV3-1 with TRBJ2-7; D possibly corresponds to TRBD1 (6 bases). Germline values: CDR1 LGHDT, CDR2 YNNKEL (reference sequence). CDR3 length: 16 amino acids. V lost 2 bases, J lost 4 bases, and 18 bases lay in between. The CDR3 region is CASSQTPGRGSYEQYF. In nucleotides, the CDR3 is TGTGCCAGCAGCCAAACCCCGGGCAGGGGATCATACGAGCAGTACTTC.

V and J are TRBV7-6 and TRBJ1-2, with 7 bases lining up with TRBD1. Trimming removed 3 bases from V and 6 bases from J; junction bases left unmatched: 22. Germline loops: CDR1 SGHVS, CDR2 FNYEAQ. The length of the CDR3 is 19 residues. The CDR3 coding sequence is TGTGCCAGCAGCTTGGATATGGCCGCAACCCTGACAGGGAGGAATGGCTACACCTTC. This encodes CASSLDMAATLTGRNGYTF.

In its sample, this clonotype was seen many times. The rearrangement links TRBV6-1 to TRBJ1-2, with D hard to call. This CDR3 has 13 residues. V dropped 5 bases and J dropped 1 base, with 8 bases sitting between them. CDR1 and CDR2 from the germline V gene are MNHNS and SASEGT. CDR3 coding DNA: TGTGCCAGCAGTCCTTTTCTTAACTATGGCTACACCTTC. Its translation is CASSPFLNYGYTF.

This clonotype was detected only a few times. The V and J genes are TRBV18 and TRBJ1-6, with D tentatively TRBD1 (6 bases). Between the trimmed V and J ends, which lost 3 bases and 6 bases, there was a span of 15 bases. CDR1 KGHSH and CDR2 LQKENI come from the germline V gene. There are 16 residues in the CDR3. CDR3 sequence (DNA): TGTGCCAGCTCACCGTTACAGGGACTGTTTAATTCACCCCTCCACTTT. Its translation is CASSPLQGLFNSPLHF.

CDR3 sequence reads: CSARDPRVPYEQYF. DNA of the CDR3: TGCAGTGCTAGAGATCCCCGGGTCCCCTACGAGCAGTACTTC. The chain joins TRBV20-1 to TRBJ2-7, with D uncertain. V lost 0 bases, J lost 2 bases, and 11 bases lay in between. Germline values: CDR1 DFQATT, CDR2 SNEGSKA (reference sequence). There are 14 residues in the CDR3.

Only a few counts were recorded for this clonotype. This chain links TRBV20-1 with TRBJ2-3; TRBD2 aligns across 8 bases. Trimming cost V 5 bases and J 6 bases; bases outside gene matches: 13. CDR3 length: 15 residues. From germline, CDR1 is DFQATT and CDR2 SNEGSKA (reference sequence). The CDR3 sequence: CSAARPGTSKDTQYF. CDR3 DNA: TGCAGTGCTGCTCGGCCCGGGACTAGTAAGGATACGCAGTATTTT.

J is TRBJ1-1 and V is TRBV6-1; TRBD1 matches 7 bases. This CDR3 spans 14 amino acids. Trimming took 7 bases from V and 2 from J; bases not matched to a gene: 7. The germline V gene has CDR1 MNHNS and CDR2 SASEGT. CDR3 amino acids: CASTITGVNTEAFF. In DNA, the CDR3 is TGTGCCAGCACTATAACAGGGGTAAACACTGAAGCTTTCTTT.

CDR3 coding DNA: TGTGCCAGGGTGACAGGGAATAATTCACCCCTCCACTTT. This translates into CARVTGNNSPLHF. V is TRBV27 and J is TRBJ1-6; 7 positions match TRBD1. The CDR3 has 13 amino acids. Trimming took 9 bases from V and 5 from J; bases not matched to a gene: 4. Germline V lookup: CDR1 MNHEY, CDR2 SMNVEV (reference sequence).

The J gene is TRBJ2-3, the V gene TRBV10-2; the D call may be TRBD1 or TRBD2 (5 bases each). Germline V CDR1 and CDR2: WSHSY, SAAADI. Trimming pared 6 bases from V and 3 bases from J, leaving 13 bases between. This CDR3 spans 14 amino acids. The CDR3 loop is CASSAPGGTDTQYF. The CDR3 bases are TGCGCCAGCAGCGCACCTGGGGGAACAGATACGCAGTATTTT.

The chain employs TRBV12-3 or TRBV12-4 and TRBJ1-6; perhaps TRBD1 as D (6 bases). V lost 5 bases, J lost 6 bases, and 8 bases lay in between. The CDR3 covers 13 residues. CDR3 nucleotides: TGTGCCAGCAGTGGGGACATTAATTCACCCCTCCACTTT. Amino acids: CASSGDINSPLHF.

The V call is TRBV29-1, the J call TRBJ1-5; D not resolved. This CDR3 has 13 amino acids. V was trimmed by 1 base and J by 0 bases, leaving 4 bases between them. Germline CDR1 reads SQVTM; CDR2 reads ANQGSEA. Here the CDR3 DNA reads TGCAGCGTTGAAGTCGCTAGCAATCAGCCCCAGCATTTT. Translated: CSVEVASNQPQHF.

The V call is TRBV28, the J call TRBJ1-5; D is perhaps TRBD1 (5 bases). CDR1 MDHEN and CDR2 SYDVKM come from the germline V gene. CDR3 length: 15 residues. V was shortened by 5 bases and J by 2 bases, with 13 bases between the two germline ends. This CDR3 reads CASSINPGGNQPQHF. For the CDR3, the DNA is TGTGCCAGCAGTATCAACCCGGGGGGCAATCAGCCCCAGCATTTT.

Only a few counts were recorded for this clonotype. J is TRBJ2-1 and V is TRBV6-4; D possibly matches TRBD1 or TRBD2 (5 bases each). The CDR3 loop spans 15 amino acids. CDR1 and CDR2 from the germline V gene are MRHNA and SNTAGT. Deletions cut 5 bases from V and 0 bases from J, with 11 bases between. The chain's CDR3 is CASSTGTLSYNEQFF. Here the CDR3 DNA reads TGTGCCAGCAGTACCGGGACGCTCTCCTACAATGAGCAGTTCTTC.

This clonotype was observed a handful of times. The CDR3 reads CSARDPRTSGRYEQYF. The CDR3 bases are TGCAGTGCTAGAGATCCTAGGACTAGCGGGAGGTACGAGCAGTACTTC. The rearrangement links TRBV20-1 to TRBJ2-7, with 14 bases fitting TRBD2. V shed 0 bases and J 4 bases; nucleotides not matched to a gene: 5. Germline loops: CDR1 DFQATT, CDR2 SNEGSKA (reference sequence). The CDR3 contains 16 residues.

CDR3 coding DNA: TGCAGCGTTCGTACAGGGGGCTATGGCTACACCTTC. Translating it yields CSVRTGGYGYTF. This chain links TRBV29-1 with TRBJ1-2; 8 bases fit TRBD1. Germline CDR1 reads SQVTM; CDR2 reads ANQGSEA. V shed 5 bases, J shed 4 bases, and the junction held 3 bases outside the gene matches. The CDR3 totals 12 residues.

The J gene is TRBJ2-2, the V gene TRBV11-2; D is perhaps TRBD2 (5 bases). Germline loops: CDR1 SGHAT, CDR2 FQNNGV. Trimming took off 0 bases at V and 6 bases at J, with 11 bases between the two ends. There are 15 residues in the CDR3. Here the CDR3 DNA reads TGTGCCAGCAGCTTAGATCTTAGGACTCCCGGGGAGCTGTTTTTT. Translation: CASSLDLRTPGELFF.

This clonotype came up many times. The CDR3 is CASSREGTSGYYEQYF. In nucleotides, the CDR3 is TGTGCCAGCAGCCGAGAAGGGACTAGCGGTTACTACGAGCAGTACTTC. The chain has TRBV4-2 and TRBJ2-7, with TRBD2 identical over 11 bases. Germline CDR1 is LGHNA and CDR2 is YNFKEQ. There are 16 residues in the CDR3. Losses at the gene ends were 4 bases for V and 3 bases for J; bases not matched to a gene: 8.

This clonotype was found a few times. The rearrangement uses TRBV5-1 and TRBJ2-7, with D perhaps matching TRBD1 or TRBD2 (5 bases each). The V end was cut by 0 bases, the J end by 6 bases, with 13 bases between. CDR1 and CDR2 (germline): SGHRS, YFSETQ. The CDR3 totals 14 residues. CDR3 sequence reads: CASSLGAGTGEQYF. Here the CDR3 DNA reads TGCGCCAGCAGCTTGGGCGCAGGGACCGGCGAGCAGTACTTC.